A single T cell receptor beta chain is shown here with its context. PCR involved 60 Vbeta and 13 Jbeta primers. Data came from immunoSEQ multiplex PCR; TCRdb stores just in-frame clones and leaves some out. This sample has roughly 150,000 clones; approximately 70% occur once, and the top ten carry roughly 1.7%. This entry belongs to a study of cytomegalovirus exposure and HLA in healthy donors. The germline CDR1 and CDR2 sequences are SGHDT and YYEEEE. The CDR3 loop spans 14 amino acids. The V gene lost 3 bases and the J gene lost 2 bases, with 10 bases spanning the gap. This chain joins TRBV5-6 and TRBJ2-3; D is uncertain. Sequencing input: PBMCs. The receptor was derived from a woman aged 25 to 39 in good health and CMV-seronegative. In DNA form, the CDR3 reads TGTGCCAGCAGCTCGGGTCCCGACACAGATACGCAGTATTTT. Its protein is CASSSGPDTDTQYF.